At least ten counts were recorded for the clone carrying this TCR beta chain. Its antigen remains unidentified. The data stem from a study of T cells in Graves' hyperthyroidism and ophthalmopathy. Background on the study: Initial diagnosis, before any treatment, was when peripheral blood was collected.

The CDR3 regions of TCR beta were amplified from RNA transcripts. Researchers ran a first-round RT-PCR on the TCR CDR3 using the HTBI primer set. TCRdb analysed the multiplex PCR reads with MiXCR anew, one entry per CDR3 protein. Seen here are some 440,000 distinct CDR3 sequences, around a sixth observed once, and the top ten hold just under 8%. Germline CDR1 and CDR2: MNHEY and SVGAGI. The CDR3 has 13 amino acids. V lost 0 bases and J lost 6, with 8 bases in between. Stable Graves' hyperthyroidism meant no ophthalmopathy progression within 18 months. Uncontrolled infection, other autoimmune disease, pregnancy or lactation led to exclusion. Study conclusions and caveats: Progression to ophthalmopathy was predicted a median of about six months early.

V usage is TRBV6-5 and J usage is TRBJ1-2, with a possible D match to TRBD1 (6 bases). The sequenced sample was blood. This TCR was recovered from a woman aged 18 to 35 with Graves' hyperthyroidism. The CDR3 protein is CASSYSRGNGYTF. In nucleotides, the CDR3 is TGTGCCAGCAGTTACTCGAGGGGGAATGGCTACACCTTC.